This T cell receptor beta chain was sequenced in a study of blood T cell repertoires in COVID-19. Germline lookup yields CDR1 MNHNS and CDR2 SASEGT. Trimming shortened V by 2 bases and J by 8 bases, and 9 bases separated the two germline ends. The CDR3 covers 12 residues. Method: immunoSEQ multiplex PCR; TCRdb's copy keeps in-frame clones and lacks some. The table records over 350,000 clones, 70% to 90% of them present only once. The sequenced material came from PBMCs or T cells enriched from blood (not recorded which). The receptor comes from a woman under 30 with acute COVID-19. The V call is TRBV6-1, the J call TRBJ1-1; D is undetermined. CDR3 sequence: CASSERGLEAFF. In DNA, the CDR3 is TGTGCCAGCAGTGAACGGGGTTTAGAAGCTTTCTTT.